This TCR beta chain came from a study of control samples from healthy donors and cancer patients. Assay: immunoSEQ multiplex PCR; the TCRdb copy retains only in-frame clones and omits some. Here the sample spans 50,000 to 70,000 clones, around 96% being singletons. As regards this clone: The junction shows a germline mismatch at one end, possibly a read error.

The CDR3 extends over 14 amino acids. Germline CDR1 MDHEN, CDR2 SYDVKM. This receptor was obtained from a woman younger than 35 in good health. The chain joins TRBV28 to TRBJ1-1; D is perhaps TRBD1 (5 bases). Sequencing input: blood. The CDR3 sequence: CASSDHRQTIEALF. DNA of the CDR3: TGTGCCAGCAGTGACCATCGACAGACTATCGAAGCTCTCTTT.